These T cell receptor beta chains were read from a single sample in a study of blood T cells in healthy people across ages. One entry per CDR3 protein, called by TCRdb with MiXCR from the 5' RACE reads. The sample has 590,000 or so distinct CDR3 sequences, approximately 30% seen once. What was sequenced was blood. The source is a woman of 80 years or more in good health. Each CDR3 is given with its conserved first and last residue. D genes are given only for firm matches. Size values are once, few and many counts, or a class for expanded clones, and some rows have none.

j_call: TRBJ1-2
clone_size: many
d_call: -
cdr3_length: 14
v_call: TRBV13
cdr3_nt: TGTGCCAGCAGCTTACAGACGGTTAACTATGGCTACACCTTC
cdr3_aa: CASSLQTVNYGYTF

j_call: TRBJ1-1
clone_size: -
d_call: -
cdr3_length: 13
v_call: TRBV9
cdr3_nt: TGTGCCAGCAGCGAGAGGGGTTGGACTGAAGCTTTCTTT
cdr3_aa: CASSERGWTEAFF

j_call: TRBJ1-1
clone_size: few
d_call: -
cdr3_length: 14
v_call: TRBV3-1
cdr3_nt: TGTGCCAGCAGCCTTTCCCCCGGGAACACTGAAGCTTTCTTT
cdr3_aa: CASSLSPGNTEAFF

j_call: TRBJ2-1
clone_size: few
d_call: TRBD1
cdr3_length: 16
v_call: TRBV7-2
cdr3_nt: TGTGCCAGCAGCCCAAGGCGTAGGGGGCCCTACAATGAGCAGTTCTTC
cdr3_aa: CASSPRRRGPYNEQFF

j_call: TRBJ2-5
clone_size: many
d_call: -
cdr3_length: 13
v_call: TRBV20-1
cdr3_nt: TGCAGTGCCAGACGGGACTCCAAAGAGACCCAGTACTTC
cdr3_aa: CSARRDSKETQYF

j_call: TRBJ1-2
clone_size: many
d_call: -
cdr3_length: 13
v_call: TRBV3-1
cdr3_nt: TGTGCCAGCAGCCAAGTTTTTACTGGGGGCTACACCTTC
cdr3_aa: CASSQVFTGGYTF

j_call: TRBJ2-5
clone_size: many
d_call: -
cdr3_length: 11
v_call: TRBV6-1
cdr3_nt: TGTGCCAGCACCATGCTAGAGACCCAGTACTTC
cdr3_aa: CASTMLETQYF

j_call: TRBJ2-7
clone_size: -
d_call: -
cdr3_length: 12
v_call: TRBV20-1
cdr3_nt: TGCAGTGCAGCCGGGGGTTATTCCGAGCAGTACTTC
cdr3_aa: CSAAGGYSEQYF

j_call: TRBJ1-2
clone_size: -
d_call: TRBD1
cdr3_length: 15
v_call: TRBV7-8
cdr3_nt: TGTGCCAGCAGCTTAGGGCTAGGGGGCTTCTATGGCTACACCTTC
cdr3_aa: CASSLGLGGFYGYTF

j_call: TRBJ2-7
clone_size: many
d_call: -
cdr3_length: 13
v_call: TRBV7-6
cdr3_nt: TGTGCCAGCAGCTTATTTACGCTCGACGAGCAGTACTTC
cdr3_aa: CASSLFTLDEQYF

j_call: TRBJ2-3
clone_size: many
d_call: TRBD1
cdr3_length: 15
v_call: TRBV5-4
cdr3_nt: TGTGCCAGCAGCTTAAGAGGGGGCGTCGCAGATACGCAGTATTTT
cdr3_aa: CASSLRGGVADTQYF

j_call: TRBJ2-7
clone_size: -
d_call: -
cdr3_length: 20
v_call: TRBV6-5
cdr3_nt: TGTGCCAGCAGTTACTCGATTGGCCCAACTTCGGGTGGAAAATACAATGAGCAGTACTTC
cdr3_aa: CASSYSIGPTSGGKYNEQYF

j_call: TRBJ1-2
clone_size: -
d_call: TRBD1
cdr3_length: 13
v_call: TRBV29-1
cdr3_nt: TGCAGCGCCGAGCGGGGACAGGGCTATGGCTACACCTTC
cdr3_aa: CSAERGQGYGYTF

j_call: TRBJ2-1
clone_size: many
d_call: TRBD2
cdr3_length: 14
v_call: TRBV20-1
cdr3_nt: TGCAGTGCCACTTACGAAGCGGGGATCAATGAGCAGTTCTTC
cdr3_aa: CSATYEAGINEQFF

j_call: TRBJ1-5
clone_size: many
d_call: -
cdr3_length: 15
v_call: TRBV7-2
cdr3_nt: TGTGCCAGCAGCTTAGGTATGGGATCCAATCAGCCCCAGCATTTT
cdr3_aa: CASSLGMGSNQPQHF

j_call: TRBJ2-5
clone_size: -
d_call: -
cdr3_length: 13
v_call: TRBV5-1
cdr3_nt: TGCGCCAGCAGCTGGGCAAGCTACAATAAGCAGTACTTC
cdr3_aa: CASSWASYNKQYF

j_call: TRBJ2-1
clone_size: -
d_call: TRBD2
cdr3_length: 18
v_call: TRBV7-2
cdr3_nt: TGTGCCAGCAGCTCAGGACTAGCGGGGGCCCTATCCTACAATGAGCAGTTCTTC
cdr3_aa: CASSSGLAGALSYNEQFF

j_call: TRBJ2-5
clone_size: many
d_call: TRBD2
cdr3_length: 13
v_call: TRBV6-6
cdr3_nt: TGTGCCAGCAGTCGGGGGGGTGCAGAGACCCAGTACTTC
cdr3_aa: CASSRGGAETQYF

j_call: TRBJ2-7
clone_size: many
d_call: -
cdr3_length: 15
v_call: TRBV3-1
cdr3_nt: TGTGCCAGCAGCCAAGGTCCCGAGGGAGTCGGCGAGCAGTACTTC
cdr3_aa: CASSQGPEGVGEQYF

j_call: TRBJ2-7
clone_size: many
d_call: -
cdr3_length: 16
v_call: TRBV3-1
cdr3_nt: TGTGCCAGCAGCCATCCCCGGGACCCATTGAGGTACGAGCAGTACTTC
cdr3_aa: CASSHPRDPLRYEQYF

j_call: TRBJ1-1
clone_size: -
d_call: -
cdr3_length: 15
v_call: TRBV5-1
cdr3_nt: TGCGCCAGCAGCCCCGGGACTTTGGCGGCCACTGAAGCTTTCTTT
cdr3_aa: CASSPGTLAATEAFF

j_call: TRBJ2-7
clone_size: -
d_call: -
cdr3_length: 15
v_call: TRBV27
cdr3_nt: TGTGCCAGCATGCGGAGAGACGGTCCCTACAATGAGCAGTACTTC
cdr3_aa: CASMRRDGPYNEQYF

j_call: TRBJ2-7
clone_size: -
d_call: TRBD2
cdr3_length: 17
v_call: TRBV30
cdr3_nt: TGTGCCTGGAGCCCCGCATTGACTAGCGGGAGACCAAGCGAGCAGTACTTC
cdr3_aa: CAWSPALTSGRPSEQYF

j_call: TRBJ1-2
clone_size: -
d_call: -
cdr3_length: 14
v_call: TRBV6-2/TRBV6-3
cdr3_nt: TGTGCCAGCAGACCCAGTGGGTTGTTCTATGGCTACACCTTC
cdr3_aa: CASRPSGLFYGYTF

j_call: TRBJ1-1
clone_size: -
d_call: -
cdr3_length: 14
v_call: TRBV4-2
cdr3_nt: TGTGCCAGCAGCCAAGTTGGGGGCTCAACTGAAGCTTTCTTT
cdr3_aa: CASSQVGGSTEAFF